This paragraph covers one T cell receptor (beta chain) sequence. These data come from a study of blood T cells in healthy people across ages. Then a second PCR, running roughly 6 to 11 cycles, was carried out with a sample-barcoded 5' primer and a J-beta primer mix. TCRdb reprocessed the 5' RACE reads with MiXCR, giving one entry per CDR3 protein. This table has approximately 800,000 distinct CDR3 sequences, 58% appearing once. The V and J ends lost 0 bases and 4 bases, in that order; junction bases with no gene match: 5. CDR3 size: 16 residues. Germline V gene lookup returns CDR1 MGHDK and CDR2 SYGVNS.

The chain combines TRBV25-1 with TRBJ2-1, with 8 bases fitting TRBD1. The sequence was collected from a man aged 25-45 years in good health. The sequenced material came from blood. CDR3 coding DNA: TGTGCCAGCAGTGAATATCGGGACAGGTCATACAATGAGCAGTTCTTC. The encoded protein is CASSEYRDRSYNEQFF. Filled out from reference TRBV25-1 and TRBJ2-1, the complete variable domain reads EADIYQTPRYLVIGTGKKITLECSQTMGHDKMYWYQQDPGMELHLIHYSYGVNSTEKGDLSSESTVSRIRTEHFPLTLESARPSHTSQYLCASSEYRDRSYNEQFFGPGTRLTVL.